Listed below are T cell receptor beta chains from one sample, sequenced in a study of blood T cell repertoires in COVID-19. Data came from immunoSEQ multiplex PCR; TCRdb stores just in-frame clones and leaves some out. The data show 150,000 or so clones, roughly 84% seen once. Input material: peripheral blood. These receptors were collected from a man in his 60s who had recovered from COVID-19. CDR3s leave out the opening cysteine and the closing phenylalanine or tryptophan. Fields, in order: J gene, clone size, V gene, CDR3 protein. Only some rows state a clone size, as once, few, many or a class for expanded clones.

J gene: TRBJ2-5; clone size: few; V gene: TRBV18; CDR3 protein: ASSPSRQETQY
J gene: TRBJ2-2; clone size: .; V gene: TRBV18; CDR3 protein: ASSPLETGVTGELF
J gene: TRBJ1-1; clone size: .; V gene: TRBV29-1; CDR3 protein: SAIRIFGQTNTEAF
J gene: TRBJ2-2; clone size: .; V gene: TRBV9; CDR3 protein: ASSVGPQRGGTGELF
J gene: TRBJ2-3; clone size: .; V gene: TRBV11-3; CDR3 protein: ASSFGHDRAYTDTQY
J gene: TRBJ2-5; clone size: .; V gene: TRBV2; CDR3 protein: ASSRQWGGETQY
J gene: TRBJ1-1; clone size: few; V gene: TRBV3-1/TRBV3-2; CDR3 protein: ASSPRQGYTEAF
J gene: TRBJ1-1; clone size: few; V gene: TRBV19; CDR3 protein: ASSRRGGNTEAF
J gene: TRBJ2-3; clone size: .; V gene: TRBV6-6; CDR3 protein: ASSSLASGEKDTQY
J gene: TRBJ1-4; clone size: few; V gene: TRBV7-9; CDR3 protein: ASSLARGREGVKLF
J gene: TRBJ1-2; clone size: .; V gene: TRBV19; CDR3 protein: ASIPVGQGSDGYT
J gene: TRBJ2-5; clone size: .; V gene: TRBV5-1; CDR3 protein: ASSSRTGKVETQY
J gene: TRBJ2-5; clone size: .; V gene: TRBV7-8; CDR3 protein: ASSLWPAGKQETQY
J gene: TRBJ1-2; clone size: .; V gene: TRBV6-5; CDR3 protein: ASSLQGSKGYT
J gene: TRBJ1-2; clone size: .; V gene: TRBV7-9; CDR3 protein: ASSLGINSREGYT
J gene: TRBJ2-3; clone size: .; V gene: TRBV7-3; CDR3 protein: ASSPVGGGADTQY
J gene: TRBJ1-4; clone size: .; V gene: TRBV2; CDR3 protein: ASSEARTGGGEKLF
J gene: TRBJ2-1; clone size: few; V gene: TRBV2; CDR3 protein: ASSPSGGAAREQF
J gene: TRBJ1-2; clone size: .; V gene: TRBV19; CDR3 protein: ASSRKGTGGSDYGYT
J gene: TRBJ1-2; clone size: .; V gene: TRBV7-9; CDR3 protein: ASSFYGQSNYGYT
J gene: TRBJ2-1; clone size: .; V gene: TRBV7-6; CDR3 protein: ASSLAGGPGNEQF
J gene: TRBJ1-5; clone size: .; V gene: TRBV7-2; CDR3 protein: ASSTLARGGGQPQH
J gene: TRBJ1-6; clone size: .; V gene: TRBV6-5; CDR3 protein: ASQPGLGNSPLH
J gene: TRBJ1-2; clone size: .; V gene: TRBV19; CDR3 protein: ASKDGGLDYGYT
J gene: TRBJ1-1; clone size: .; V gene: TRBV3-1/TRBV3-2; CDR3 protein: ASSPNRGWTEAF
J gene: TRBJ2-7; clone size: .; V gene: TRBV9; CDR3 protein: ASSPRGSYEQY
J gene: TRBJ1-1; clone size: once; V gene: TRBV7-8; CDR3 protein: ASSSGGGAF
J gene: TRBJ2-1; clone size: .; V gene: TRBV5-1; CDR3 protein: ASGDSSYNEQF
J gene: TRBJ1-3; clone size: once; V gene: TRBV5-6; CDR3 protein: ASSPGTDSGNTIY
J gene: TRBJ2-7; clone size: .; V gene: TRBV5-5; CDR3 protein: ASSLSDGRGEQY
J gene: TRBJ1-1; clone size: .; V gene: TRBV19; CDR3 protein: ASSIGGFTEAF
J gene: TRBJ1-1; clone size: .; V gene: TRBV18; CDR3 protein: ASSPLVEGVRTEAF
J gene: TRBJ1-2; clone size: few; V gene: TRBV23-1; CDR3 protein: ASPTWRGRTSNYGYT
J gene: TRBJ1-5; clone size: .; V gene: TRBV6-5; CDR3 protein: ASSYSRQSNQPQH
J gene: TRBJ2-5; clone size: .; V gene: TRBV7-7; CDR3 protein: ASSLGGSGGARETQY
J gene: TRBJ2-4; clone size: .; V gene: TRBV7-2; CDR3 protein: ASSLDPLFQY
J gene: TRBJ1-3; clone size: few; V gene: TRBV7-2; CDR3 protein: ASSWGGSSGNTIY
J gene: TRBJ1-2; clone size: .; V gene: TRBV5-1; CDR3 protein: ASSPGLNYGYT
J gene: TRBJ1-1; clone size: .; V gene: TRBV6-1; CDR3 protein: ASSETTGGLNTEAF
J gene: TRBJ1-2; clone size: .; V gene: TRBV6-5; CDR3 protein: ASSYQRQGLPHGYT
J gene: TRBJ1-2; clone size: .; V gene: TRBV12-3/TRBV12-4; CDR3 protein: ASSFGHLGYT
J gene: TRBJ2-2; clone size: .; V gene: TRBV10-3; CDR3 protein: AISPGQGASGELF
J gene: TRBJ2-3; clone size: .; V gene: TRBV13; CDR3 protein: ASSPGLAGGLKDTQY
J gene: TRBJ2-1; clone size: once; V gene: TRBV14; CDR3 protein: ASSHTLAGSNEQF